The present T cell receptor (beta chain) was sequenced within a study of OX40 agonist ivuxolimab in advanced cancers. Across the study: The study reported partial responses in three patients: one hepatocellular carcinoma, two cutaneous melanoma. The study, taken as a whole, reports: Researchers did not establish what antigens the expanded peripheral T cells target.

This clone was seen more than once but under ten times. The antigen is undetermined. Repertoires were generated with immunoSEQ multiplex PCR, while TCRdb's copy carries only in-frame clones and drops some. The sample comprises more than 45,000 clones, around 75% of which are singletons, and roughly 1.2% rests with the top ten. The source is an adult with an advanced solid tumor such as melanoma, head and neck, liver or kidney cancer. The input for sequencing was CD4+ or CD8+ T cells sorted from blood, taken in a trial of the OX40 agonist ivuxolimab.

For the CDR3, the DNA is TGTGCCAGCAGCCCAGCCCGGTCGGGTACGCAGTATTTT. Translation: CASSPARSGTQYF. The genes are TRBV7-3 and TRBJ2-3; unclear D gene. CDR1 is SGHTA, CDR2 FQGTGA, per germline. Trimming pared 5 bases from V and 8 bases from J, leaving 14 bases between. This CDR3 region has 13 residues.